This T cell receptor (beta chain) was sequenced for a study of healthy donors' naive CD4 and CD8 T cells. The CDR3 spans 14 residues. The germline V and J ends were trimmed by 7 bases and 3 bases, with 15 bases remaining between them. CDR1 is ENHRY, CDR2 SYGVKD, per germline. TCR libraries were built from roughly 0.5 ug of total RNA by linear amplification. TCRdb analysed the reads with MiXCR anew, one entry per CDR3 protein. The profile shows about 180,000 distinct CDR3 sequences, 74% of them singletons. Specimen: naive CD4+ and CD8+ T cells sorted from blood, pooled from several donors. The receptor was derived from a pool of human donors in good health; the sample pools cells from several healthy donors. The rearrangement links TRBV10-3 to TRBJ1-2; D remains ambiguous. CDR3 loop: CAITETALDYGYTF. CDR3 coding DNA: TGTGCCATCACGGAAACAGCTTTGGACTATGGCTACACCTTC.